This T cell receptor (beta chain) was sequenced during a study of T-cell reconstitution after alpha-beta-depleted transplantation in children. This clonotype has a handful of counts. Unique molecular identifiers featured in how the TCRbeta library was prepared. TCRdb re-called the PCR reads through MiXCR, storing one row per CDR3 protein. The table includes some 840,000 distinct CDR3 sequences, less than 20% detected once. The CDR3 loop spans 15 amino acids. CDR1 is LNHDA and CDR2 is SQIVND in the germline V gene (reference sequence). V was cut by 2 bases and J by 4 bases, with 12 bases left in between.

The genes are TRBV19 and TRBJ2-1; possibly TRBD2 for D (5 bases). The receptor was isolated from a male patient between 5 and 17 years old who had a stem cell transplant for acute lymphoblastic leukemia, so the T cells may come from the graft donor. Specimen: PBMCs, mostly from graft donor cells, collected 360 days after TCRalphabeta/CD19-depleted stem cell transplant. DNA of the CDR3: TGTGCCAGTAGTATAATGCCGAGAGGGTACAATGAGCAGTTCTTC. Protein sequence: CASSIMPRGYNEQFF.